A single sample is the source of the 19 T cell receptor beta chains below, sequenced in a study of cytomegalovirus exposure and HLA in healthy donors. Primers included in the PCR were 60 Vbeta and 13 Jbeta primers. Assay: immunoSEQ multiplex PCR; the TCRdb copy retains only in-frame clones and omits some. This sample has roughly 130,000 clones; about 61% occur once, and the top ten carry about 1.8%. Source material: PBMCs. The source of these receptors is a male donor in good health and CMV-seronegative.

This clone was found a few times. The chain couples TRBV11-3 to TRBJ2-2; TRBD2 is a possible D gene (7 bases). The CDR3 runs 15 residues. Germline values: CDR1 SGHNT, CDR2 YENEEA. V was pared by 2 bases and J by 3 bases, with 10 bases between. CDR3 nucleotides: TGTGCCAGCAGCTTACGAGGGGGGGACACCGGGGAGCTGTTTTTT. Encoded protein: CASSLRGGDTGELFF.

For the CDR3, the DNA is TGCGCCAGCAGCTTGGACGGACAGGGGAACACCGGGGAGCTGTTTTTT. Its protein product is CASSLDGQGNTGELFF. The chain uses TRBV5-1 and TRBJ2-2; 8 nucleotides match TRBD1. CDR3 length: 16 residues. The germline V gene has CDR1 SGHRS and CDR2 YFSETQ. The junction had 2 bases not matched to a gene; V was cut back by 0 bases and J by 1 base.

The chain combines TRBV11-2 with TRBJ1-3; D ambiguous. Germline V CDR1 and CDR2: SGHAT, FQNNGV. V was trimmed by 6 bases and J by 3 bases, leaving 3 bases between them. This CDR3 is built from 11 residues. The CDR3 DNA sequence: TGTGCCAGCAGGAGTGGAAACACCATATATTTT. It codes for CASRSGNTIYF.

This clone was detected a few times. The rearrangement uses TRBV5-6 and TRBJ2-1; TRBD2 might be the D (5 bases). The CDR3 consists of 16 residues. V lost 5 bases, J lost 6 bases, and 21 bases lay in between. Germline V lookup: CDR1 SGHDT, CDR2 YYEEEE. The CDR3 region has the DNA TGTGCCAGCAGTCGATATGAGGGAAGCCTAACCAATGAGCAGTTCTTC. Amino acid sequence: CASSRYEGSLTNEQFF.

The chain is built from TRBV5-4 and TRBJ2-1; 8 bases match TRBD1. CDR1 SGHNT and CDR2 YYREEE come from the germline V gene (reference sequence). V was clipped by 2 bases and J by 7 bases; unmatched bases: 5. This CDR3 spans 14 amino acids. CDR3: CASSFDQGANEQFF. As DNA, the CDR3 is TGTGCCAGCAGCTTTGATCAGGGGGCGAATGAGCAGTTCTTC.

This chain uses TRBV11-1 with TRBJ1-5, with 7 bases matching TRBD1. With V trimmed by 5 bases and J by 1 base, 2 bases remained unmatched. The CDR3 covers 14 residues. The V gene's germline CDR1 is SGHAT and CDR2 FQDESV (reference sequence). In DNA form, the CDR3 reads TGTGCCAGCAGCCAGGGGGGAAGCAATCAGCCCCAGCATTTT. It translates to CASSQGGSNQPQHF.

The chain is built from TRBV28 and TRBJ2-7; 8 bases line up with TRBD1. The CDR3 spans 15 residues. Germline V gene lookup returns CDR1 MDHEN and CDR2 SYDVKM. V lost 5 bases and J lost 2; bases outside the gene matches: 8. CDR3 protein: CASSLRQGSTYEQYF. CDR3 DNA: TGTGCCAGCAGTCTACGACAGGGGTCAACCTACGAGCAGTACTTC.

The V and J genes are TRBV7-2 and TRBJ1-6, with 9 positions matching TRBD1. Per germline, CDR1 SGHTA and CDR2 FQGNSA. Trimming took 4 bases from V and 7 from J; bases not matched to a gene: 5. The CDR3 spans 15 residues. The CDR3 coding sequence is TGTGCCAGCAGCTCGACAGGGGGTGAGAATTCACCCCTCCACTTT. Its protein product is CASSSTGGENSPLHF.

The chain couples TRBV19 to TRBJ2-7; 7 nucleotides align to TRBD1. V shed 5 bases, J shed 2 bases, and the junction held 6 bases outside the gene matches. This CDR3 contains 14 residues. Germline CDR1 and CDR2: LNHDA and SQIVND (reference sequence). The CDR3 nucleotides read TGTGCCAGTAGTCTGGGACAGTCTGCCTACGAGCAGTACTTC. Its protein product is CASSLGQSAYEQYF.

The J gene is TRBJ2-3, the V gene TRBV11-2; 7 positions agree with TRBD1. The germline CDR1 and CDR2 sequences are SGHAT and FQNNGV. V was clipped by 5 bases and J by 0 bases; unmatched bases: 8. The CDR3 length is 16 residues. This chain's CDR3 is CASSGQGVLSTDTQYF. In DNA form, the CDR3 reads TGTGCCAGCAGCGGCCAGGGGGTATTGAGCACAGATACGCAGTATTTT. The variable domain in full, completed from reference TRBV11-2 and TRBJ2-3, reads EAGVAQSPRYKIIEKRQSVAFWCNPISGHATLYWYQQILGQGPKLLIQFQNNGVVDDSQLPKDRFSAERLKGVDSTLKIQPAKLEDSAVYLCASSGQGVLSTDTQYFGPGTRLTVL.

The chain couples TRBV9 to TRBJ2-2, with 8 bases lining up with TRBD1. There are 15 residues in the CDR3. Germline V CDR1 and CDR2: SGDLS, YYNGEE. J lost 4 bases, V lost 5 bases, and 7 bases had no gene match. This CDR3 is CASSPGDRGTGELFF. CDR3 sequence (DNA): TGTGCCAGCAGTCCAGGTGACAGGGGCACCGGGGAGCTGTTTTTT. Full variable domain (rest looked up from reference TRBV9 and TRBJ2-2): DSGVTQTPKHLITATGQRVTLRCSPRSGDLSVYWYQQSLDQGLQFLIQYYNGEERAKGNILERFSAQQFPDLHSELNLSSLELGDSALYFCASSPGDRGTGELFFGEGSRLTVL.

This clone was seen just once. This chain joins TRBV7-2 and TRBJ1-4; D is perhaps TRBD1 (6 bases). V was shortened by 5 bases and J by 4 bases, with 11 bases between the two germline ends. This CDR3 spans 14 amino acids. Germline values: CDR1 SGHTA, CDR2 FQGNSA. The CDR3 loop reads CASSPQGFNEKLFF. CDR3 DNA: TGTGCCAGCAGCCCACAGGGATTTAATGAAAAACTGTTTTTT.

Concerning this clone itself: It is likely a read error, because the conserved phenylalanine at the end of the CDR3 is missing. This chain uses TRBV5-6 with TRBJ1-2, with TRBD1 as a possible D gene (5 bases). The ends were cut back, 0 bases at V and 8 bases at J, with 20 bases in the middle. The germline CDR1 and CDR2 sequences are SGHDT and YYEEEE. The CDR3 sequence is 16 residues long. This CDR3 reads CASSLGVWGSKAGYTV. CDR3 DNA sequence: TGTGCCAGCAGCTTGGGAGTATGGGGGAGCAAAGCGGGCTACACCGTC.

The rearrangement links TRBV6-5 to TRBJ2-1; tentatively, D is TRBD2 (6 bases). The ends were cut back, 2 bases at V and 11 bases at J, with 22 bases in the middle. The CDR3 length is 16 residues. The V gene's germline CDR1 is MNHEY and CDR2 SVGAGI. CDR3 nucleotides: TGTGCCAGCAGTTACGCCATGGGACTCCCGCGGAGTAAGCAGTTCTTC. Translating it yields CASSYAMGLPRSKQFF.

The chain has TRBV5-1 and TRBJ2-1, with 9 bases matching TRBD2. CDR1 is SGHRS, CDR2 YFSETQ, per germline. The CDR3 has 17 residues. Trimming at V came to 4 bases and at J to 5 bases, leaving 13 bases not matched to a gene. CDR3 in amino acids: CASSRLQSGGYDNEQFF. For the CDR3, the DNA is TGCGCCAGCAGCCGACTCCAGAGCGGGGGGTACGACAATGAGCAGTTCTTC.

This clone has just one count. V usage is TRBV7-2 and J usage is TRBJ2-5; D remains ambiguous. The DNA end is more similar to TRBJ2-7, so the J call may be wrong. Per germline, CDR1 SGHTA and CDR2 FQGNSA. There are 14 residues in the CDR3. CDR3 in DNA: TGTGCCAGCAGCTTCTTTCGGAGCTCCTACGAGCAGTACTTC. It yields the protein CASSFFRSSYEQYF.

The V call is TRBV5-4, the J call TRBJ1-1; the match to TRBD1 covers 7 bases. The V segment lost 2 bases and the J segment 4 bases; nucleotides outside the gene matches: 8. Germline values: CDR1 SGHNT, CDR2 YYREEE (reference sequence). There are 15 residues in the CDR3. CDR3 residues: CASSFGRGRATEAFF. The DNA of the CDR3 is TGTGCCAGCAGCTTCGGGAGGGGGCGGGCCACTGAAGCTTTCTTT.

The chain employs TRBV28 and TRBJ2-5; unclear D gene. With 3 bases removed from V and 1 base from J, the gap between germline ends came to 9 bases. From germline, CDR1 is MDHEN and CDR2 SYDVKM. The CDR3 runs 14 residues. In DNA form, the CDR3 reads TGTGCCAGCAGTTTTAGCATCGCCCAAGAGACCCAGTACTTC. Translated, it gives CASSFSIAQETQYF.

The chain employs TRBV7-8 and TRBJ1-6, with no clear D. The ends were cut back, 1 base at V and 9 bases at J, with 10 bases in the middle. Germline V gives CDR1 SGHVS, CDR2 FQNEAQ. The CDR3 loop spans 14 amino acids. DNA for the CDR3: TGTGCCAGCAGCTTAGGAACAAGACTTTCACCCCTCCACTTT. Amino acid sequence: CASSLGTRLSPLHF.